This passage covers 18 T cell receptor beta chains from one sample sequenced in a study of blood T cell repertoires in COVID-19. Profiled with immunoSEQ multiplex PCR; TCRdb holds only in-frame clones, not every one. Of 63,000 or so clones listed, 88% are singletons. The sample taken for sequencing was peripheral blood. These receptor sequences come from a human donor in a cohort sampled during active COVID-19.

This chain links TRBV5-1 with TRBJ2-7, with TRBD2 identical over 11 bases. The CDR3 sequence is 15 residues long. In germline, CDR1 is SGHRS, CDR2 YFSETQ. With 4 bases clipped from V and 4 bases from J, the junction kept 7 bases outside the gene matches. The CDR3 coding sequence is TGCGCCAGCAGCCTAGGACTAGCGGGCGGGTACGAGCAGTACTTC. This encodes CASSLGLAGGYEQYF.

The V gene is TRBV18, the J gene TRBJ2-7, with a tentative D call TRBD2 (5 bases). The V end was cut by 3 bases, the J end by 1 base, with 13 bases between. This CDR3 has 15 amino acids. Germline CDR1 KGHSH, CDR2 LQKENI. CDR3 sequence (DNA): TGTGCCAGCTCACCTTCAGGCCGAGGGTCCTACGAGCAGTACTTC. It codes for CASSPSGRGSYEQYF.

The CDR3 DNA reads as TGTGCCACCAGCAGAGATTCGGGAGTTGGAAATGAGCAGTTCTTC. Translating gives CATSRDSGVGNEQFF. This chain uses TRBV15 with TRBJ2-1, with a weak D call TRBD2 (6 bases). In germline, CDR1 is LNHNV, CDR2 YYDKDF (reference sequence). The length of the CDR3 is 15 residues. V shed 0 bases and J shed 7 bases, with 13 bases lying between them. The full variable domain, with the rest looked up from reference TRBV15 and TRBJ2-1, is DAMVIQNPRYQVTQFGKPVTLSCSQTLNHNVMYWYQQKSSQAPKLLFHYYDKDFNNEADTPDNFQSRRPNTSFCFLDIRSPGLGDTAMYLCATSRDSGVGNEQFFGPGTRLTVL.

The chain recombines TRBV6-4 with TRBJ2-1; tentatively, D is TRBD2 (6 bases). The CDR3 totals 14 residues. Germline V CDR1 and CDR2: MRHNA, SNTAGT. Trimming pared 8 bases from V and 6 bases from J, leaving 17 bases between. The CDR3 region has the DNA TGTGCCAGCGCACACCGGGACGGGGGCAATGAGCAGTTCTTC. Protein sequence: CASAHRDGGNEQFF.

CDR3 loop: CAISESGGTGTGELFF. CDR3 coding DNA: TGTGCCATCAGTGAGTCGGGCGGGACGGGCACCGGGGAGCTGTTTTTT. The rearrangement uses TRBV10-3 and TRBJ2-2; a possible D gene is TRBD2 (6 bases). Germline CDR1 and CDR2: ENHRY and SYGVKD. Trimming removed 0 bases at V and 4 bases at J, with 12 bases between. This CDR3 has 16 residues.

This CDR3 is CASSSGQNNSPLHF. Here the CDR3 DNA reads TGTGCCAGCAGTTCGGGACAGAATAATTCACCCCTCCACTTT. The V gene is TRBV6-5, the J gene TRBJ1-6; TRBD1 matches at 7 bases. This CDR3 contains 14 residues. Trimming at V came to 4 bases and at J to 5 bases, leaving 2 bases not matched to a gene. Germline V gene data show CDR1 as MNHEY and CDR2 as SVGAGI.

The rearrangement uses TRBV12-3 or TRBV12-4 and TRBJ2-5; D remains unclear. The CDR3 contains 13 residues. Trimming left V 6 bases short and J 2 bases short, with 10 bases between. This CDR3 is CASSRGQQETQYF. The CDR3 coding sequence is TGTGCCAGCAGCCGAGGCCAGCAAGAGACCCAGTACTTC.

The J gene is TRBJ1-5, the V gene TRBV30; 8 bases line up with TRBD1. Germline V gene data show CDR1 as GTSNPN and CDR2 as SVGIG (reference sequence). The CDR3 extends over 15 amino acids. Trimming took 1 base from V and 5 from J; bases not matched to a gene: 7. Here the CDR3 DNA reads TGTGCCTGGAGTGGAGGACAGGGTTTGGATCAGCCCCAGCATTTT. Amino acid sequence: CAWSGGQGLDQPQHF.

The chain recombines TRBV5-1 with TRBJ2-1, with 13 bases that match TRBD2. J lost 7 bases, V lost 1 base, and 5 bases had no gene match. The CDR3 covers 16 residues. Germline V gives CDR1 SGHRS, CDR2 YFSETQ. CDR3 residues: CASSLTSGRVRNEQFF. CDR3 bases: TGCGCCAGCAGCTTGACTAGCGGGAGGGTCCGAAATGAGCAGTTCTTC.

The chain joins TRBV19 to TRBJ2-6; D is perhaps TRBD2 (6 bases). Trimming cost V 4 bases and J 4 bases, with 14 bases left between them. Germline CDR1 is LNHDA and CDR2 is SQIVND (reference sequence). The CDR3 is 16 amino acids. In nucleotides, the CDR3 is TGTGCCAGTAGTAGCCGGGAGCCCAGGGGGGCCAACGTCCTGACTTTC. This encodes CASSSREPRGANVLTF.

The chain combines TRBV4-2 with TRBJ2-1, with 10 bases identical to TRBD1. This CDR3 contains 16 residues. CDR1 is LGHNA, CDR2 YNFKEQ, per germline. Losses at the gene ends were 1 base for V and 4 bases for J; bases not matched to a gene: 4. CDR3 DNA: TGTGCCAGCAGCCAAGTACCGGGACAGGGGTACAATGAGCAGTTCTTC. This codes for CASSQVPGQGYNEQFF.

The rearrangement links TRBV5-1 to TRBJ1-1; the D gene is possibly TRBD1 (6 bases). The V end was cut by 4 bases, the J end by 5 bases, with 15 bases between. Germline V gene data show CDR1 as SGHRS and CDR2 as YFSETQ. The CDR3 is 14 amino acids. The CDR3 here is CASSQTGRGTEAFF. The CDR3 DNA reads TGCGCCAGCAGCCAAACAGGGAGGGGGACTGAAGCTTTCTTT.

This rearrangement joins TRBV19 to TRBJ2-3; TRBD2 might be the D (5 bases). The CDR3 is made up of 15 amino acids. Germline V CDR1 and CDR2: LNHDA, SQIVND (reference sequence). The ends were cut back, 6 bases at V and 0 bases at J, with 13 bases in the middle. The DNA for the CDR3 is TGTGCCAGTAGGCCCCCCGGGATAAGCACAGATACGCAGTATTTT. It codes for CASRPPGISTDTQYF.

The J gene is TRBJ2-1, the V gene TRBV18, with D tentatively TRBD2 (5 bases). V was pared by 3 bases and J by 8 bases, with 14 bases between. The CDR3 totals 14 residues. Germline loops: CDR1 KGHSH, CDR2 LQKENI. The CDR3 region has the DNA TGTGCCAGCTCACCCACCACTAGAAGCCATGAGCAGTTCTTC. Residues: CASSPTTRSHEQFF.

This sequence joins TRBV19 and TRBJ1-2; D is uncertain. Trimming removed 4 bases at V and 4 bases at J, with 13 bases between. The CDR3 loop spans 14 amino acids. Germline CDR1 and CDR2: LNHDA and SQIVND (reference sequence). CDR3 sequence reads: CASSTERGGYGYTF. The CDR3 coding sequence is TGTGCCAGTAGTACTGAACGGGGTGGCTATGGCTACACCTTC.

This clone turned up a few times. This chain connects TRBV5-6 to TRBJ2-3, with 9 bases lining up with TRBD1. The CDR3 is 15 amino acids. The germline CDR1 and CDR2 sequences are SGHDT and YYEEEE. Losses at the gene ends were 4 bases for V and 2 bases for J; bases not matched to a gene: 5. The DNA for the CDR3 is TGTGCCAGCAGCCCTGGACAGGGGAACACAGATACGCAGTATTTT. Translated: CASSPGQGNTDTQYF.

The CDR3 DNA follows: TGTGCCAGCAGCGTAGACGGGAGGGGGTACAATGAGCAGTTCTTC. Translation: CASSVDGRGYNEQFF. The gene calls are TRBV9 and TRBJ2-1; the match to TRBD2 covers 8 bases. Germline V gene data show CDR1 as SGDLS and CDR2 as YYNGEE. The junction had 3 bases not matched to a gene; V was cut back by 0 bases and J by 4 bases. This CDR3 region has 15 residues.

The gene calls are TRBV27 and TRBJ2-3, with D maybe TRBD2 (7 bases). With 0 bases removed from V and 5 bases from J, the gap between germline ends came to 9 bases. The length of the CDR3 is 14 residues. Germline V gene sequence: CDR1 MNHEY, CDR2 SMNVEV (reference sequence). The CDR3 region has the DNA TGTGCCAGCAGTTTATCGGGGGGGCAAGATACGCAGTATTTT. Protein sequence: CASSLSGGQDTQYF.